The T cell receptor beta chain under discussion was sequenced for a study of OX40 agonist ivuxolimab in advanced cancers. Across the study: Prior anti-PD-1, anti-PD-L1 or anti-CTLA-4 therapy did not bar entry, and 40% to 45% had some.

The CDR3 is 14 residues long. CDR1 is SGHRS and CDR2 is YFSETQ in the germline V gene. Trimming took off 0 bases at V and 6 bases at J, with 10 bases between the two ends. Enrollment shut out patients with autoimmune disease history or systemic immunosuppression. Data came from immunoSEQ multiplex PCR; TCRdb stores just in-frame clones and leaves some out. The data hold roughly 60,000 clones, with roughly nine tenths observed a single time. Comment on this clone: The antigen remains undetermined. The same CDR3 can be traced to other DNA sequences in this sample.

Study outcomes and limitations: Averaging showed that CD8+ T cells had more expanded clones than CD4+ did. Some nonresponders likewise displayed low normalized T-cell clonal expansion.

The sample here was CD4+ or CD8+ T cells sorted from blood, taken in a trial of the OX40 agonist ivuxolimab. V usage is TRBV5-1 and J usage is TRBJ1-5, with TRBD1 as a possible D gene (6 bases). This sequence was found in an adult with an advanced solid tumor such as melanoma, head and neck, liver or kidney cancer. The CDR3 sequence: CASSLEGGGQPQHF. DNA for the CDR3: TGCGCCAGCAGCTTGGAGGGGGGCGGTCAGCCCCAGCATTTT.